This entry is about one T cell receptor beta chain. Its antigen remains unknown. PCR amplification relied on 60 Vbeta primers (plus 13 Jbeta primers). Produced via immunoSEQ multiplex PCR; TCRdb's table is partial and in-frame only. The sample shows about 160,000 clones, around 79% of them seen only once. The data were obtained in a study of cytomegalovirus exposure and HLA in healthy donors. Study observations and caveats: Sequence variants that were highly shared formed a cluster that was likely a sequencing artifact. Reportedly, TCR beta sequences accurately predicted HLA-A and HLA-B alleles in most subjects.

The CDR3 is made up of 12 amino acids. Germline V gives CDR1 SGHDT, CDR2 YYEEEE. V was cut by 2 bases and J by 12 bases, with 12 bases left in between. The donors comprised healthy bone marrow donors. What was sequenced was PBMCs. The TCR comes from a human donor in good health. The chain recombines TRBV5-6 with TRBJ2-1, with a possible D match to TRBD1 (5 bases). CDR3 in amino acids: CASSFSRAGQFF. The CDR3, as DNA: TGTGCCAGCAGCTTTAGCAGGGCTGGGCAGTTCTTC.